These 16 T cell receptor beta chains came from one sample sequenced in a study of kidney transplant recipient with SARS-CoV-2 infection. TCRdb used MiXCR to reprocess the reads, holding one entry per CDR3 protein. The data contain fewer than 250,000 distinct CDR3 sequences, around 30% of them seen just once; the ten biggest clones take up nearly 7.5%. The material was a blood sample, obtained at baseline and on day 111 from a kidney transplant recipient. The receptors here all came from a male patient aged 25-45 years who had COVID-19 and was a kidney transplant recipient. Some T cells may be graft donor cells.

In its sample, this clonotype was seen many times. This sequence joins TRBV6-2 or TRBV6-3 and TRBJ1-4; D perhaps matches TRBD1 (5 bases). Germline CDR1 MNHEY, CDR2 SVGEGT. This CDR3 is 12 amino acids long. Trimming cost V 2 bases and J 7 bases, with 5 bases left between them. CDR3 coding DNA: TGTGCCAGCAGTTACGGGGGTGAAAAACTGTTTTTT. It specifies CASSYGGEKLFF.

With regard to this clonotype: A clone one base away is much larger, so this may be a read error. The genes are TRBV6-5 and TRBJ1-2; 7 bases are shared with TRBD1. The CDR3 covers 13 residues. Germline V gene lookup returns CDR1 MNHEY and CDR2 SVGAGI. The CDR3 protein is CASSQEQGLGHTF. The CDR3 nucleotides read TGTGCCAGCAGTCAGGAACAGGGGCTTGGCCACACCTTC.

With regard to this clonotype: With a much larger clone just one base away, this may be a read error. This chain links TRBV29-1 with TRBJ2-7, with TRBD1 matching over 12 bases. This CDR3 has 13 residues. Germline V CDR1 and CDR2: SQVTM, ANQGSEA. The CDR3 DNA reads as TGCAGCGTTGGGGGACAGGGGGCCTACAAGCAGTACTTC. Translated, it gives CSVGGQGAYKQYF.

With regard to this clonotype: This may be a read error: a much more frequent sequence differs by one nucleotide. This rearrangement joins TRBV7-9 to TRBJ2-7, with no clear D. CDR1 and CDR2 from the germline V gene are SEHNR and FQNEAQ (reference sequence). The CDR3 covers 13 residues. CDR3 sequence reads: CASGLGHSYEQYF. CDR3 bases: TGTGCCAGCGGCTTAGGCCACTCCTACGAGCAGTACTTC.

This clonotype has a count of ten or more. This chain uses TRBV6-5 with TRBJ1-1, with unresolved D. The germline gives CDR1 MNHEY, CDR2 SVGAGI. The CDR3 is 15 amino acids. V was trimmed by 1 base and J by 1 base, leaving 10 bases between them. The CDR3 region is CASSYFSGQNTEAFF. CDR3 coding DNA: TGTGCCAGCAGTTACTTCAGCGGGCAGAACACTGAAGCTTTCTTT.

This clonotype has ten or more counts. The rearrangement links TRBV3-1 to TRBJ1-2, with unresolved D. V gave up 4 bases and J gave up 4 bases, with 22 bases separating them. The germline V gene encodes CDR1 LGHDT and CDR2 YNNKEL (reference sequence). The CDR3 is 17 residues long. The CDR3 nucleotides read TGTGCCAGCAGCCCTGTATGCACCCTTCGAAAGACCTATGGCTACACCTTC. Translated, it gives CASSPVCTLRKTYGYTF.

Remarks on this clonotype: One end of the junction is discordant with germline, which a read error may explain. The rearrangement links TRBV5-8 to TRBJ1-6, with D perhaps matching TRBD1 (6 bases). The CDR3 totals 14 residues. Germline V gives CDR1 SGHTS, CDR2 YDEGEE. The CDR3 sequence: CTSTLGTNNSPLHF. In DNA, the CDR3 is TGTACCAGCACCCTCGGGACAAATAATTCACCCCTCCACTTT. Full variable domain (missing parts from reference TRBV5-8 and TRBJ1-6): EAGVTQSPTHLIKTRGQQATLRCSPISGHTSVYWYQQALGLGLQFLLWYDEGEERNRGNFPPRFSGRQFPNYSSELNVNALELEDSALYLCTSTLGTNNSPLHFGNGTRLTVT.

The rearrangement uses TRBV19 and TRBJ2-2, with no clear D. V lost 6 bases and J lost 5, with 19 bases in between. CDR1 and CDR2 (germline): LNHDA, SQIVND (reference sequence). The CDR3 has 16 amino acids. The CDR3 region has the DNA TGTGCCAGTAGGGGTGTAAGCCTACCTAGTACCGGGGAGCTGTTTTTT. The encoded protein is CASRGVSLPSTGELFF.

Remarks on this clonotype: One junction end does not reproduce the germline sequence, and a read error may be involved. This chain joins TRBV13 and TRBJ2-3; the D call may be TRBD1 or TRBD2 (6 bases each). CDR1 and CDR2 from the germline V gene are PRHDT and FYEKMQ (reference sequence). The length of the CDR3 is 16 residues. The CDR3 DNA is TGTGCCAGCAGCTTACGGGACAAAACTAGCACAGATACGCGGTATTTT. It yields the protein CASSLRDKTSTDTRYF. The full variable domain, with the rest looked up from reference TRBV13 and TRBJ2-3, is AAGVIQSPRHLIKEKRETATLKCYPIPRHDTVYWYQQGPGQDPQFLISFYEKMQSDKGSIPDRFSAQQFSDYHSELNMSSLELGDSALYFCASSLRDKTSTDTRYFGPGTRLTVL.

The count of this clonotype is one. This may come from a read error, since a much larger clone is one base off. The chain has TRBV6-4 and TRBJ1-2; unclear D gene. The CDR3 length is 17 residues. Per germline, CDR1 MRHNA and CDR2 SNTAGT. V was trimmed by 8 bases and J by 4 bases, leaving 26 bases between them. The CDR3 reads CASGGPCSHGKTYGYTF. The CDR3 DNA reads as TGTGCCAGCGGTGGACCATGCTCACACGGAAAGACCTATGGCTACACCTTC.

This clonotype has a handful of counts. The V gene is TRBV7-8, the J gene TRBJ1-2; D not certain. The CDR3 runs 17 residues. With 5 bases removed from V and 4 bases from J, the gap between germline ends came to 23 bases. Germline V gene lookup returns CDR1 SGHVS and CDR2 FQNEAQ. CDR3 DNA sequence: TGTGCCAGCAGCCCTTATCGGTTTACCCGAAAGACCTATGGCTACACCTTC. Translation gives CASSPYRFTRKTYGYTF. The variable domain in full, with the rest retrieved from reference TRBV7-8 and TRBJ1-2, is GAGVSQSPRYKVAKRGQDVALRCDPISGHVSLFWYQQALGQGPEFLTYFQNEAQLDKSGLPSDRFFAERPEGSVSTLKIQRTQQEDSAVYLCASSPYRFTRKTYGYTFGSGTRLTVV.

To note about this clonotype: A much larger clonotype is one base distant, so this may be a read error. The genes are TRBV5-4 and TRBJ2-7; D not certain. CDR1 and CDR2 (germline): SGHNT, YYREEE (reference sequence). The CDR3 spans 16 residues. The CDR3 nucleotides read TGTGCCAGCGCGCATCCCGTACCAGGAAAGACCTATGGCTGCACCTTC. Amino acids: CASAHPVPGKTYGCTF.

For this clonotype: Being one base from a much bigger clone, this may be a read error. The chain uses TRBV8-2 and TRBJ2-6; the DNA was not compared with TRBD2, the D call given in the table. TRBV8-2 is shown as a pseudogene. This CDR3 is built from 17 residues. The CDR3 sequence is CGNFRRITQGRANVLTF. CDR3 nucleotide sequence: TGTGGCAATTTCAGGAGGATAACACAAGGTCGGGCCAACGTCCTGACTTTC.

Note on this clonotype: A read error is possible here, since a much larger clone lies one base away. The chain employs TRBV7-8 and TRBJ1-2, with D maybe TRBD1 (5 bases). Germline CDR1 reads SGHVS; CDR2 reads FQNEAQ. Trimming removed 4 bases at V and 4 bases at J, with 16 bases between. CDR3 length: 15 residues. The DNA of the CDR3 is TGTGCCAGCAGCTGGGGAACAGGAAGTGGCTATGGCTACACCTTC. This codes for CASSWGTGSGYGYTF.

On this clonotype: A much larger clonotype is one base distant, so this may be a read error. Since the CDR3 does not end with the conserved phenylalanine or tryptophan, this likely comes from a read error. Because the CDR3's place on the DNA is in doubt, the DNA is left out and the CDR3 is given as listed by TCRdb. The rearrangement uses TRBV3-2 and TRBJ2-7. TRBV3-2 is a pseudogene. The CDR3 extends over 14 residues, inclusive of both ends. CDR3 sequence: CASSQGLGSYEQYL.

This sequence joins TRBV3-1 and TRBJ2-2, with D unresolved. Looked up from germline, CDR1 is LGHDT and CDR2 is YNNKEL (reference sequence). Trimming left V 5 bases short and J 5 bases short, with 24 bases between. The CDR3 extends over 18 amino acids. CDR3 DNA sequence: TGTGCCAGCAGCGCTAATCGTCCCATTTCAGGCTTGACCGGGGAGCTGTTTTTT. Translated: CASSANRPISGLTGELFF.